This is a list of T cell receptor beta chains from one sample in a study of T cells in tuberculosis. Data came from immunoSEQ multiplex PCR; TCRdb stores just in-frame clones and leaves some out. The data show roughly 35,000 clones, over 90% seen once. Sequenced material: PBMCs. These receptors originate from a donor aged 10-35 years with latent tuberculosis or without tuberculosis infection. The CDR3 runs from the conserved cysteine through the conserved F or W. D genes are given only for firm matches. Rows give clone size only sometimes, using once, few, many, or a class for an expanded clone.

TRBV9	TRBJ1-2	.	TRBD1	TGTGCCAGCAGCCTTAAGACCTCCGGGACAGGGGAGACCTATGGCTACACCTTC	CASSLKTSGTGETYGYTF
TRBV6-1	TRBJ2-7	.	.	TGTGCCAGCAGTGAAAGGGGATCCTACGAGCAGTACTTC	CASSERGSYEQYF
TRBV30	TRBJ1-2	.	TRBD1	TGTGCCTGGAGCCCCGGGACAGCAAATGGCTACACCTTC	CAWSPGTANGYTF
TRBV2	TRBJ2-3	.	.	TGTGCCAGCAGTGTATCCGAGGCTCGCACAGATACGCAGTATTTT	CASSVSEARTDTQYF
TRBV19	TRBJ2-7	.	TRBD2	TGTGCCAGTAGTATCCCGAGCGGGGTCGGGGAGCAGTACTTC	CASSIPSGVGEQYF
TRBV7-8	TRBJ2-1	.	.	TGTGCCAGCAGCTTAGCTTCTTGGGGCGATGAGCAGTTCTTC	CASSLASWGDEQFF
TRBV5-1	TRBJ1-4	.	.	TGCGCCAGCAGCTTTTCTTTCAGGGTCGAGCAGGGAAATGAAAAACTGTTTTTT	CASSFSFRVEQGNEKLFF
TRBV19	TRBJ2-7	few	.	TGTGCCAGTAGTATATCAGGGGGGGAGCAGTACTTC	CASSISGGEQYF
TRBV5-1	TRBJ2-2	.	.	TGCGCCAGCAGCTTACAGGAGCACACCGGGGAGCTGTTTTTT	CASSLQEHTGELFF
TRBV4-2	TRBJ1-1	.	.	TGTGCCAGCAGCCAAGATCCTAGGCAGCAACGGAACACTGAAGCTTTCTTT	CASSQDPRQQRNTEAFF
TRBV6-1	TRBJ2-1	.	.	TGTGCCAGCAGTGAAGGAAGCGGCAACTACAATGAGCAGTTCTTC	CASSEGSGNYNEQFF
TRBV19	TRBJ1-6	.	.	TGTGCCAGTAGTACCTTAATGGGGGCGTTGGGTCCCCTCCACTTT	CASSTLMGALGPLHF
TRBV30	TRBJ1-1	.	.	TGTGCCTGGGACGGGATTAACACTGAAGCTTTCTTT	CAWDGINTEAFF
TRBV20-1	TRBJ2-7	.	.	TGCAGTGCTAGCCCTGCCTACGAGCAGTACTTC	CSASPAYEQYF
TRBV11-2	TRBJ2-7	once	TRBD1	TGTGCCAGCAGCGTAGGGACAGTTTCCTACGAGCAGTACTTC	CASSVGTVSYEQYF
TRBV21-1	TRBJ1-2	once	.	TGTGCCAGCAGCAGTATCGGGACAGGGGGATTGTATGGCTACACCTTC	CASSSIGTGGLYGYTF
TRBV4-1	TRBJ1-4	.	.	TGCGCCAGCAGCCAAGATTGGACAGTAAATGAAAAACTGTTTTTT	CASSQDWTVNEKLFF
TRBV10-3	TRBJ1-2	.	TRBD1	TGTGCCATCAGTGAGATAGGACAGGGGAAGTCTAGTGTTTGCACCTTC	CAISEIGQGKSSVCTF
TRBV27	TRBJ1-2	.	.	TGTGCCAGCAGTTCCTCAACCTTAAAGTTTCGCCGGGGGTCGTATAGTGGCTACACCTTC	CASSSSTLKFRRGSYSGYTF
TRBV15	TRBJ1-3	.	.	TGTGCCACCACCGAGTGGGGGGATAAGCGCGGAAACACCATATATTTT	CATTEWGDKRGNTIYF
TRBV30	TRBJ2-1	few	TRBD2	TGTGCCTGGAGTGTGAGGCTAGCGGGGGGGCTTGGCCACAATGAGCAGTTCTTC	CAWSVRLAGGLGHNEQFF
TRBV10-3	TRBJ2-5	.	TRBD1	TGTGCCAACGGACAGGACACGGGGCCCCAGTACTTC	CANGQDTGPQYF
TRBV30	TRBJ1-4	medium-sized	.	TGTGCCTGGAGTCCCGACGGGGAAAAACTGTTTTTT	CAWSPDGEKLFF
TRBV6-1	TRBJ1-1	once	.	TGTGCCAGCAGTCGACAGCCCTCGAACACTGAAGCTTTCTTT	CASSRQPSNTEAFF
TRBV11-2	TRBJ2-3	.	TRBD1	TGTGCCAGCAGCTCCTTAAAGGGGGCAGGTACGCAGTATTTT	CASSSLKGAGTQYF
TRBV6-1	TRBJ1-1	.	.	TGTGCCTCTTGGGGGGGGGCAGGAGCAGCTTTCTTT	CASWGGAGAAFF
TRBV14	TRBJ2-1	.	TRBD2	TGTGCCAGCAGCCAAGAATTCGGGCGGGGGAGAGCCTACAATGAGCAGTTCTTC	CASSQEFGRGRAYNEQFF
TRBV7-2	TRBJ1-2	.	.	TGTGCCAGCGGATCATTAGGGGGGGACTGCACCTTC	CASGSLGGDCTF
TRBV11-3	TRBJ1-3	few	TRBD1	TGTGCCAGCAGCACCCGTATACAGGGGGCTGGAAACACCATATATTTT	CASSTRIQGAGNTIYF
TRBV7-6	TRBJ2-2	.	.	TGTGCCAGCAGCCACGAGCAGCGGACGAACACCGGGGAGCTGTTTTTT	CASSHEQRTNTGELFF
TRBV5-6	TRBJ2-7	.	.	TGTGCCAGCAGCTACGGGGGCTCCTACGAGCAGTACTTC	CASSYGGSYEQYF
TRBV6-1	TRBJ1-5	.	.	TGTGCCAGCAGTCTGGCCCACAGGGGCAATCAGCCCCAGCATTTT	CASSLAHRGNQPQHF
TRBV6-5	TRBJ2-2	.	.	TGTGCCAGCAGTTCAGGGGCGGGCGGGGAGCTGTTTTTT	CASSSGAGGELFF
TRBV2	TRBJ2-7	.	TRBD1	TGTGCCAGCATCCTGGACAGGGGTCCCTACGAGCAGTACTTC	CASILDRGPYEQYF
TRBV6-1	TRBJ1-4	few	.	TGTGCCAGCAGTGCGGGGGAGGCTAATGAAAAACTGTTTTTT	CASSAGEANEKLFF
TRBV4-1	TRBJ2-3	.	TRBD2	TGCGCCAGCAGCCAAGAGATTCTAGCGGGCAAAGATACGCAGTATTTT	CASSQEILAGKDTQYF
TRBV7-3	TRBJ1-2	.	.	TGTGCCAGCAGCCAAAGGGCAGGGGACTATGGCTACACCTTC	CASSQRAGDYGYTF
TRBV20-1	TRBJ1-2	.	.	TGCAGTGCTAGAGATAGGGAGGGCTACACCTTC	CSARDREGYTF
TRBV27	TRBJ1-6	once	.	TGTGCCAGCAGTTTCGCAGGGAGGGGGAATTCACCCCTCCACTTT	CASSFAGRGNSPLHF
TRBV19	TRBJ2-7	.	.	TGTGCCAGTAGCTACGGGACACCGTCCTACGAGCAGTACTTC	CASSYGTPSYEQYF
TRBV9	TRBJ2-2	.	TRBD2	TGTGCCAGCAGCCCAGGGACTAGCGGGGGTTACGGGGAGCTGTTTTTT	CASSPGTSGGYGELFF
TRBV7-9	TRBJ1-5	.	.	TGTGCCAGCAGCTACGAGGGCAATCAGCCCCAGCATTTT	CASSYEGNQPQHF
TRBV7-8	TRBJ2-2	.	TRBD1	TGTGCCAGCAGCTTGTTTGGGGGACAGGCGGGCACCGGGGAGCTGTTTTTT	CASSLFGGQAGTGELFF
TRBV7-2	TRBJ1-2	.	.	TGTGCCAGCAGCCCGGGACACCCCTATGGCTACACCTTC	CASSPGHPYGYTF